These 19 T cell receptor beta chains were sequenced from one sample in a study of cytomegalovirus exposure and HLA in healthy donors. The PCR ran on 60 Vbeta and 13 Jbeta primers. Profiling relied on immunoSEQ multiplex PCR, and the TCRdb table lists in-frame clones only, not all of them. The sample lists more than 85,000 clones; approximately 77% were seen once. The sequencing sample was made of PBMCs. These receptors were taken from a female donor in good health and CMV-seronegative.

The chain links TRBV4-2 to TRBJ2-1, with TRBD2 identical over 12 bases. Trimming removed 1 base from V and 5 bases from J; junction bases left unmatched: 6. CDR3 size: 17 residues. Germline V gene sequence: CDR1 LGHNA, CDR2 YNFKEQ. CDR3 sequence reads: CASSQAPSGRDDNEQFF. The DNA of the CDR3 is TGTGCCAGCAGCCAAGCGCCTAGCGGGAGGGACGACAATGAGCAGTTCTTC.

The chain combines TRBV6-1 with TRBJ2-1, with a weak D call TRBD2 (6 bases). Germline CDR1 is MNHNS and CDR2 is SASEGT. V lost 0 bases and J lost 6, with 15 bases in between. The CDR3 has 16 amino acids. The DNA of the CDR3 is TGTGCCAGCAGTGAAGCAAGGAGGGGTTCTTTCAATGAGCAGTTCTTC. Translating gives CASSEARRGSFNEQFF.

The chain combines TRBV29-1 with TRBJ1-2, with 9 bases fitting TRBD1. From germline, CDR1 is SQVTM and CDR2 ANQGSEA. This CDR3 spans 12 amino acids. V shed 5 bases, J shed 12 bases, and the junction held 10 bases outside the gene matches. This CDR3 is CSVTTGGVGDTF. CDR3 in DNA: TGCAGCGTTACTACAGGGGGCGTTGGGGACACCTTC. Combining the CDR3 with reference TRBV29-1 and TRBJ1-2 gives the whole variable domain SAVISQKPSRDICQRGTSLTIQCQVDSQVTMMFWYRQQPGQSLTLIATANQGSEATYESGFVIDKFPISRPNLTFSTLTVSNMSPEDSSIYLCSVTTGGVGDTFGSGTRLTVV.

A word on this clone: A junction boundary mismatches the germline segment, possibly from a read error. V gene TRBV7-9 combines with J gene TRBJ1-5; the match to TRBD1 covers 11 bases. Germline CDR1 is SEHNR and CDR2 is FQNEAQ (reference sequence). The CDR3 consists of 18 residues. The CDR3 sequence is CSSSSGTGGHLRNQPQHF. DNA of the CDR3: TGTTCCAGCAGCTCCGGGACAGGGGGGCATCTGCGCAATCAGCCCCAGCATTTT.

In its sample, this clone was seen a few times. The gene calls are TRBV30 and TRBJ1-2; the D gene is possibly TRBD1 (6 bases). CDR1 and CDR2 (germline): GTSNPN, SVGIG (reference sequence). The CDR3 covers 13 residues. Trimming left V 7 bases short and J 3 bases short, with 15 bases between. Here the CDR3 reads CALLGGGYYGYTF. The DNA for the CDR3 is TGTGCCTTATTAGGGGGGGGATACTATGGCTACACCTTC.

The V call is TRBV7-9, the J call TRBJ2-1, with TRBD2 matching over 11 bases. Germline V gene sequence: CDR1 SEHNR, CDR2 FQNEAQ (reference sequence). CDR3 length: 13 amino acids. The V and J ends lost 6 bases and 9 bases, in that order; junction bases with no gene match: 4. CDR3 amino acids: CASRLAGVGEQFF. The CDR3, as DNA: TGTGCCAGCAGACTAGCGGGGGTAGGTGAGCAGTTCTTC.

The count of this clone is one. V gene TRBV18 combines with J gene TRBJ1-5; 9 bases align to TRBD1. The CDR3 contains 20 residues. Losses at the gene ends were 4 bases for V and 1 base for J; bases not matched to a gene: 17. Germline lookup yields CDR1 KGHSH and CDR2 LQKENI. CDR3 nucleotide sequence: TGTGCCAGCTCACTCTTCCGAGCGTCATCTGGACAGGGGAGCAATCAGCCCCAGCATTTT. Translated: CASSLFRASSGQGSNQPQHF.

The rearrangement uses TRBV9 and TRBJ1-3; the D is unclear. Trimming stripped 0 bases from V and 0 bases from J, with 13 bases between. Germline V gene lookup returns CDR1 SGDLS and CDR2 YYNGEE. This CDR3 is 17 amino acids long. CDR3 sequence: CASSVGLGGSSGNTIYF. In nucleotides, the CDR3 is TGTGCCAGCAGCGTAGGTTTAGGCGGGAGCTCTGGAAACACCATATATTTT.

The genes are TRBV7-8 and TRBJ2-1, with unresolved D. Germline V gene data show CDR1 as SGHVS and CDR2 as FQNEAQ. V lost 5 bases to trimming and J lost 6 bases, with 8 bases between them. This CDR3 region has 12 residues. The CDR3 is CASSPTRNEQFF. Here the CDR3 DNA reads TGTGCCAGCAGCCCGACTCGCAATGAGCAGTTCTTC.

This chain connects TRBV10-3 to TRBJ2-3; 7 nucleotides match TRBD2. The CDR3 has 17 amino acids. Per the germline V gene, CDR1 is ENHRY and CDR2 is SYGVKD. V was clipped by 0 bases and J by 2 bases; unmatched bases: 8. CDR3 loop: CAISESGGAGFTDTQYF. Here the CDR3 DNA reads TGTGCCATCAGTGAGTCGGGTGGAGCGGGATTCACAGATACGCAGTATTTT.

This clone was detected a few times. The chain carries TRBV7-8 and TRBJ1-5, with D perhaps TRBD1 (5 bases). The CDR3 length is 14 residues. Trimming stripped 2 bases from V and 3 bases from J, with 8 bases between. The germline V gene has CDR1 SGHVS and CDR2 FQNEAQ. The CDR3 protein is CASSLFRDNQPQHF. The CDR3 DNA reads TGTGCCAGCAGCTTATTCAGGGACAATCAGCCCCAGCATTTT.

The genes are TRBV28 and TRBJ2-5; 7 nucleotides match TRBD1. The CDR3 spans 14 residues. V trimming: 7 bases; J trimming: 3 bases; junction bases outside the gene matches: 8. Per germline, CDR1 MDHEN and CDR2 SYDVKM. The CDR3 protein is CASIKGALEETQYF. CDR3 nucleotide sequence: TGTGCCAGCATCAAGGGGGCGCTTGAAGAGACCCAGTACTTC. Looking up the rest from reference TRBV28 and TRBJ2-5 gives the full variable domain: DVKVTQSSRYLVKRTGEKVFLECVQDMDHENMFWYRQDPGLGLRLIYFSYDVKMKEKGDIPEGYSVSREKKERFSLILESASTNQTSMYLCASIKGALEETQYFGPGTRLLVL.

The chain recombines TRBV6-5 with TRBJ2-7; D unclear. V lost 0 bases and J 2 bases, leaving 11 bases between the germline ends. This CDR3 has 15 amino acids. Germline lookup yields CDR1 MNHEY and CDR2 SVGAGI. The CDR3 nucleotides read TGTGCCAGCAGTTACTCGACTGGCCTCGCCTACGAGCAGTACTTC. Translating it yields CASSYSTGLAYEQYF.

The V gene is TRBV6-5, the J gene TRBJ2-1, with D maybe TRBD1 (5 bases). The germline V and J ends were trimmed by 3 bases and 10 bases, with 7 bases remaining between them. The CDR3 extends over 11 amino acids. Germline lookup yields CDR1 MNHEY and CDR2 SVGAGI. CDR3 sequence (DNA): TGTGCCAGCAGTTATCGGACAGAGCAGTTCTTC. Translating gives CASSYRTEQFF.

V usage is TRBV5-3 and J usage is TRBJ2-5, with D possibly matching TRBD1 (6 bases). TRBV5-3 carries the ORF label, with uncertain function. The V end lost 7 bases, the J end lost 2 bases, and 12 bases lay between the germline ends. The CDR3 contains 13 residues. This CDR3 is CARPWGQQETQYF. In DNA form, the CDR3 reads TGTGCCAGACCCTGGGGACAACAAGAGACCCAGTACTTC.

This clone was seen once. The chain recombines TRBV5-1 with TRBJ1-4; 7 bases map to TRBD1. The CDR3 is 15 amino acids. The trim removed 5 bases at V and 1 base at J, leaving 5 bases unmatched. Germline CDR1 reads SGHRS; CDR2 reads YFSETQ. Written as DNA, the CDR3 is TGCGCCAGCAGGCCCACAGGGGAAACTAATGAAAAACTGTTTTTT. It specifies CASRPTGETNEKLFF.

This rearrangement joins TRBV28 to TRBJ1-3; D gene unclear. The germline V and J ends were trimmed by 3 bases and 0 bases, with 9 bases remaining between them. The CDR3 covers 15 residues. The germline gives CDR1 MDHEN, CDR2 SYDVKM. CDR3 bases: TGTGCCAGCAGTTTCCGAGGGAGCTCTGGAAACACCATATATTTT. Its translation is CASSFRGSSGNTIYF.

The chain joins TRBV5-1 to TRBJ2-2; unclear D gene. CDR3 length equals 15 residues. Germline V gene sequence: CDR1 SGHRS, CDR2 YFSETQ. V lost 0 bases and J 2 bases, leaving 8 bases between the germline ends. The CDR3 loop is CASSLAQLNTGELFF. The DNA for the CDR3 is TGCGCCAGCAGCTTGGCTCAACTAAACACCGGGGAGCTGTTTTTT.

Written as DNA, the CDR3 is TGTGCCTGGAGTGTACAGGACCCTCGGACACGGTACTTC. This codes for CAWSVQDPRTRYF. This chain uses TRBV30 with TRBJ2-4, with D perhaps TRBD1 (5 bases). Trimming removed 0 bases at V and 15 bases at J, with 18 bases between. CDR1 and CDR2 (germline): GTSNPN, SVGIG (reference sequence). This CDR3 region has 13 residues.